The clone carrying this T cell receptor (beta chain) was seen only once. The repertoire was sequenced with immunoSEQ multiplex PCR; TCRdb's copy has only in-frame clones and lacks some. The repertoire consists of more than 60,000 clones, with about 92% occurring once and the leading ten covering 0.35% to 0.45%. These data come from a study of technical replicates of blood from a few donors. Germline V gene data show CDR1 as MNHNS and CDR2 as SASEGT. J was trimmed by 2 bases and V by 2 bases; bases with no gene match: 6. This CDR3 comprises 15 residues. V is TRBV6-1 and J is TRBJ2-7, with 7 bases fitting TRBD1. This receptor was identified in a human donor in good health. The sample was T cells isolated from PBMCs. The CDR3 reads CASSENRQGPYEQYF. The CDR3, as DNA: TGTGCCAGCAGTGAAAATAGACAGGGACCCTACGAGCAGTACTTC.